Listed below are T cell receptor beta chains from one sample, sequenced in a study of blood T cell repertoires in COVID-19. The assay was immunoSEQ multiplex PCR, and TCRdb's table has in-frame clones only and misses some. The table lists around 100,000 clones, about 85% of them singletons. The material sequenced was peripheral blood. The receptors come from a human donor in a cohort sampled during active COVID-19. The CDR3 runs from the conserved cysteine through the conserved F or W. D genes are given only for firm matches. For some rows the clone size is stated as once, few or many, or as a class when expanded; others skip it.

TGCGCCAGCAGCTTCCCTAGCGGGGGGGCCAATACGCAGTATTTT,CASSFPSGGANTQYF,TRBJ2-3,.,TRBV5-1,TRBD2
TGTGCCAGCAGCCCGGGAGAGACCCAGTACTTC,CASSPGETQYF,TRBJ2-5,once,TRBV7-9,.
TGTGCTAGTGGGACTAGCGGCACAGATACGCAGTATTTT,CASGTSGTDTQYF,TRBJ2-3,.,TRBV12-5,TRBD2
TGTGCCAGCAGGCAGTCTCGACTAGCGGGACAAGACGAGCAGTACTTC,CASRQSRLAGQDEQYF,TRBJ2-7,.,TRBV27,TRBD2
TGTGCCAGCAGCTCATATACAGGGAGGGATCAGCCCCAGCATTTT,CASSSYTGRDQPQHF,TRBJ1-5,once,TRBV7-6,.
TGTGCCAGCAGCCCACCGGGACAGGGAAGGGGGGTCAACACTGAAGCTTTCTTT,CASSPPGQGRGVNTEAFF,TRBJ1-1,.,TRBV7-8,TRBD1
TGTGCCAGCAGCCGGGACAGAAGTAGCAATGAGCAGTTCTTC,CASSRDRSSNEQFF,TRBJ2-1,.,TRBV7-9,TRBD1
TGTGCCAGCAGCTTAGCGCAGCGGGAGGGCCGCGCAGATACGCAGTATTTT,CASSLAQREGRADTQYF,TRBJ2-3,.,TRBV7-9,TRBD2
TGTGCCAGCAGCCCGTATAATAGCGGGGGCACAGATACGCAGTATTTT,CASSPYNSGGTDTQYF,TRBJ2-3,.,TRBV7-2,TRBD2
TGTGCCAGCAGCATTACAGGGGTTTACACTGAAGCTTTCTTT,CASSITGVYTEAFF,TRBJ1-1,.,TRBV7-9,TRBD1
TGCAGCGTTACCCCCCAGGCTACCGGGGAGCTGTTTTTT,CSVTPQATGELFF,TRBJ2-2,.,TRBV29-1,.
TGTGCCAGCCGCGGGGGCTCCTATAATTCACCCCTCCACTTT,CASRGGSYNSPLHF,TRBJ1-6,.,TRBV27,.
TGTGCCAGCAGCGTAGATAGCGGGGGGGCTTCCTTCCATGAGCAGTTCTTC,CASSVDSGGASFHEQFF,TRBJ2-1,.,TRBV11-2,TRBD2
TGTGCCAGTAGTATGAACCGGGTAGAGCAGTTCTTC,CASSMNRVEQFF,TRBJ2-1,.,TRBV19,.
TGCGCCAGCAGCCAAGACGCGTGGACTGAAGCTTTCTTT,CASSQDAWTEAFF,TRBJ1-1,.,TRBV4-3,.
TGTGCCAGCAGTTACTCCCTAGCGGGGGGGCAGAATGAGCAGTTCTTC,CASSYSLAGGQNEQFF,TRBJ2-1,.,TRBV6-6,TRBD2
TGTGCCAGCAGCGTAGTTTTAAGGGGCTGGACAGGGGAGACCGGGGAGCTGTTTTTT,CASSVVLRGWTGETGELFF,TRBJ2-2,.,TRBV9,TRBD1
TGTGCCAGCAGCGTAGCACCGTTGGGGGCAGTAGGCACTGAAGCTTTCTTT,CASSVAPLGAVGTEAFF,TRBJ1-1,.,TRBV9,.
TGTGCCAGCTCACCAGGCGACAGAAGCAATGAGCAGTTCTTC,CASSPGDRSNEQFF,TRBJ2-1,.,TRBV18,.
TGTGCCAGCAGCCGCACTCCGGGAGGCTCCTACGAGCAGTACTTC,CASSRTPGGSYEQYF,TRBJ2-7,.,TRBV5-5,TRBD2
TGTGCCAGCAGCTCCCCGGTTAGCACTGAAGCTTTCTTT,CASSSPVSTEAFF,TRBJ1-1,few,TRBV5-4,.
TGTGCCAGCAGCTTTGGACTAGCGGGGAGCACAGATACGCAGTATTTT,CASSFGLAGSTDTQYF,TRBJ2-3,.,TRBV7-2,TRBD2
TGTGCCAGCAGCCGGACAGGTGGATCCAAAAACATTCAGTACTTC,CASSRTGGSKNIQYF,TRBJ2-4,.,TRBV7-9,TRBD1
TGTGCCAGCAAACCGGGACTAGCGGTCTACGAGCAGTACTTC,CASKPGLAVYEQYF,TRBJ2-7,.,TRBV28,TRBD2
TGTGCCAGCAGGCCTCCGGGACAGGGACATGGCTACACCTTC,CASRPPGQGHGYTF,TRBJ1-2,.,TRBV6-5,TRBD1
TGTGCCAGCAGCTTACGGACTTTACAAGAGACCCAGTACTTC,CASSLRTLQETQYF,TRBJ2-5,.,TRBV7-9,.
TGCAGTGCTAGTCGGGGGGATCGCCAAGAGACCCAGTACTTC,CSASRGDRQETQYF,TRBJ2-5,.,TRBV20-1,TRBD2
TGTGCCAGCAGCCGAACACCCGGGACTAGCGGGAGTATTGAGCAGTACTTC,CASSRTPGTSGSIEQYF,TRBJ2-7,.,TRBV6-2/TRBV6-3,TRBD2
TGTGCCAGCAGCACCGGACAGAGAAGGCTTGCTAACTATGGCTACACCTTC,CASSTGQRRLANYGYTF,TRBJ1-2,.,TRBV28,.
TGTGCCAGCAGTTACTCTCCCAGGGACTACGGTCACGAGCAGTACTTC,CASSYSPRDYGHEQYF,TRBJ2-7,.,TRBV6-6,TRBD2
TGCAGCGTTGAAACCCCAGTGAACACTGAAGCTTTCTTT,CSVETPVNTEAFF,TRBJ1-1,.,TRBV29-1,.
TGTGCCAGCAGCTACCGGGCAGATACGCAGTATTTT,CASSYRADTQYF,TRBJ2-3,.,TRBV2,.
TGTGCCAGCACTCGCGGGACAAACTACGAGCAGTACTTC,CASTRGTNYEQYF,TRBJ2-7,.,TRBV6-6,.
TGTGCCAGCAGTTACGACAGGACGACCCAGTACTTC,CASSYDRTTQYF,TRBJ2-5,.,TRBV6-6,.
TGTGCCAGCAGCTTAATGCCGGGGGAGACCGGGGAGCTGTTTTTT,CASSLMPGETGELFF,TRBJ2-2,once,TRBV7-2,.
TGTGCCAGCAGCCGAGACAGGGGAAACACCATATATTTT,CASSRDRGNTIYF,TRBJ1-3,.,TRBV6-5,.
TGTGCCAGCAGCTTGCTAGACAGGGCTCCCTCCTACGAGCAGTACTTC,CASSLLDRAPSYEQYF,TRBJ2-7,.,TRBV5-6,TRBD1
TGTGCCAGCAGCTTGGCCGCAGCGACTAGCGGGCACAATGAGCAGTTCTTC,CASSLAAATSGHNEQFF,TRBJ2-1,.,TRBV5-4,TRBD2
TGTGCCAGCAGCTTCGACAGGGGTTACGAGCAGTACTTC,CASSFDRGYEQYF,TRBJ2-7,.,TRBV13,TRBD1
TGTGCCAGCTCACCCACAGGGGGAAGCTCTGGGGCCAACGTCCTGACTTTC,CASSPTGGSSGANVLTF,TRBJ2-6,once,TRBV18,TRBD1
TGTGCCACCAGTGATTTGCAGCTAGCGGGGGGGCAGTTCTTC,CATSDLQLAGGQFF,TRBJ2-1,.,TRBV24-1,TRBD2
TGTGCCTGGACTCGGCGCAGGGGTACTGAAGCTTTCTTT,CAWTRRRGTEAFF,TRBJ1-1,.,TRBV30,.
TGCGCCAGCAGCTTCCCGGGACAGGGGTACCAAGAGACCCAGTACTTC,CASSFPGQGYQETQYF,TRBJ2-5,.,TRBV5-1,TRBD1
TGTGCCAGCAGTAAAGCGGGGGGGATCCCCAATGAGCAGTTCTTC,CASSKAGGIPNEQFF,TRBJ2-1,.,TRBV27,TRBD2
TGTGCCAGCAGCTTAGACCGGGGGGCTAATGAAAAACTGTTTTTT,CASSLDRGANEKLFF,TRBJ1-4,once,TRBV11-2,.
TGTGCCAGCAGTAACGTCGGTGAAGCTTTCTTT,CASSNVGEAFF,TRBJ1-1,.,TRBV12-3/TRBV12-4,.
TGTGCCAGCAAACCGACTAGCCAGTACAATGAGCAGTTCTTC,CASKPTSQYNEQFF,TRBJ2-1,.,TRBV5-4,TRBD2
TGTGCCATCAGTGTTCAGGGTAATCAGCCCCAGCATTTT,CAISVQGNQPQHF,TRBJ1-5,.,TRBV10-3,.
TGTGCCAGTAGTACCCTAAACAGGGCAATCGATGGCTACACCTTC,CASSTLNRAIDGYTF,TRBJ1-2,.,TRBV19,.
TGTGCCAGCAGTTATTCCGGACAGGGCGTCTATGGCTACACCTTC,CASSYSGQGVYGYTF,TRBJ1-2,.,TRBV6-2/TRBV6-3,TRBD1
TGTGCCAGCAGTTCCCTACAGGGACTAGCCACTGAAGCTTTCTTT,CASSSLQGLATEAFF,TRBJ1-1,.,TRBV28,.
TGTGCCAGCAGCTTCCGACAGGGTTATGAGACCCAGTACTTC,CASSFRQGYETQYF,TRBJ2-5,.,TRBV3-1/TRBV3-2,TRBD1
TGTGCCAGTAGTATAGCTTCTCAGGGGGCGCGAGATGCTGAAGCTTTCTTT,CASSIASQGARDAEAFF,TRBJ1-1,.,TRBV19,TRBD1
TGTGCTGCTGACAGGGGGTTCGGGAGCTCCTACGAGCAGTACTTC,CAADRGFGSSYEQYF,TRBJ2-7,.,TRBV30,TRBD1
TGTGCCAGCAGCGTAGGGCAGCTGGGAGCGGAGAGTGAAAAACTGTTTTTT,CASSVGQLGAESEKLFF,TRBJ1-4,.,TRBV9,.